This T cell receptor (beta chain) was observed in a study of shared clonotypes between healthy human individuals. About the research overall: Per donor, three plates held CD4 naive cells, three held CD4 memory, two held CD8 naive and one held CD8 memory. Study-wide points: Lower generation probabilities were found for non-shared clonotypes than for those shared by all four donors. The sole specimen, blood, was sampled, and tissue repertoires likely differ.

The data were produced by immunoSEQ multiplex PCR, yet TCRdb's version contains in-frame clones alone and is incomplete. The repertoire holds roughly 400,000 clones, with 96% as singletons. Germline V CDR1 and CDR2: SGDLS, YYNGEE. This CDR3 is built from 15 residues. V lost 5 bases and J lost 5, with 19 bases in between. Comments on this clone: Its antigen is still unknown.

Sequencing input: memory CD8+ T cells sorted from blood. Stated subset: CD45RO+ cells pooled with CCR7-negative TemRA cells. This sequence originates from a man younger than 40 in good health. The chain recombines TRBV9 with TRBJ1-1, with D possibly being TRBD1 (5 bases). The CDR3 is CASREQDQLRTEAFF. The CDR3 nucleotides are TGTGCCAGCAGGGAACAGGACCAGTTGAGGACTGAAGCTTTCTTT. The full variable domain, completed using reference TRBV9 and TRBJ1-1, is DSGVTQTPKHLITATGQRVTLRCSPRSGDLSVYWYQQSLDQGLQFLIQYYNGEERAKGNILERFSAQQFPDLHSELNLSSLELGDSALYFCASREQDQLRTEAFFGQGTRLTVV.